This T cell receptor (beta chain) was sequenced for a study of cytomegalovirus exposure and HLA in healthy donors. Regarding the study as a whole: Overall, roughly 160 TCR beta chains were annotated as cytomegalovirus-associated.

Unmatched junction bases numbered 11, after V lost 3 bases and J lost 5 bases. CDR1 and CDR2 from the germline V gene are SQVTM and ANQGSEA. The CDR3 loop spans 15 amino acids. There are a few counts of this clone. Its antigen is not known. Primers for the PCR totalled 60 Vbeta and 13 Jbeta. Sequenced by immunoSEQ multiplex PCR; TCRdb stores in-frame clones only, minus some. The sample carries about 200,000 clones, 12% recorded once. The clonotype originates from a middle-aged man in good health and CMV-seropositive. Sequencing used PBMCs. The gene calls are TRBV29-1 and TRBJ1-2, with TRBD1 identical over 8 bases. Here the CDR3 reads CSVEGRRTGNYGYTF. The CDR3 DNA is TGCAGCGTTGAGGGTAGAAGGACAGGGAATTATGGCTACACCTTC.